This T cell receptor beta chain was sequenced for a study of early T cells in non-severe SARS-CoV-2 infection. On the study more broadly: Bulk RNA isolated from unsorted whole blood underwent sequencing; chains were not paired.

This clonotype occurred many times. TCRdb re-derived calls from the 5' RACE reads in MiXCR, one entry per CDR3 protein. The sample includes 25,000 to 35,000 distinct CDR3 sequences, around 4.6% of them seen just once. J lost 5 bases, V lost 1 base, and 5 bases had no gene match. The germline gives CDR1 SGHTA, CDR2 FQGNSA. The CDR3 sequence is 15 residues long. The source is an adult who was a healthcare worker with PCR-confirmed SARS-CoV-2 infection or an uninfected control (not recorded which). Sequencing was performed on whole blood. The genes are TRBV7-2 and TRBJ1-5; TRBD1 matches at 7 bases. The CDR3 sequence: CASSLGGQAYQPQHF. Written as DNA, the CDR3 is TGTGCCAGCAGCTTAGGCGGACAGGCCTATCAGCCCCAGCATTTT. The full variable domain, its missing parts supplied by reference TRBV7-2 and TRBJ1-5, is GAGVSQSPSNKVTEKGKDVELRCDPISGHTALYWYRQSLGQGLEFLIYFQGNSAPDKSGLPSDRFSAERTGGSVSTLTIQRTQQEDSAVYLCASSLGGQAYQPQHFGDGTRLSIL.